The sample holds many counts of the clone carrying this TCR beta chain. As yet, its antigen is unknown. The entry originates in a study of molecular identifiers for immune sequencing clone quantification. Naive CD8 T cells were FACS-sorted by CD8+CD4-CCR7+CD45RA+ markers. Notes on the study in general: Spiked-in Jurkat TCR RNA corresponding to one cell was reported as detectable against approximately 900,000 naive cells. Highly expanded clone sizes could be underestimated by identical TCR molecules that share a barcode.

This CDR3 is 15 amino acids long. V was pared by 3 bases and J by 3 bases, with 13 bases between. Germline assignment: CDR1 MDHEN and CDR2 SYDVKM. Previously reported methods and listed TCR primers produced the bulk TCR libraries. TCRdb recomputed calls from the PCR reads with MiXCR, one row per CDR3 protein. In the table there are approximately 670,000 distinct CDR3 sequences, just under 20% of which are singletons. The clonotype was recovered from a human donor in good health. Some libraries in this study had Jurkat cell RNA spiked in. What was sequenced was naive CD8+ T cells from blood, with Jurkat cell RNA spiked in. This sample's subset: FACS-sorted CD8+CD4-CCR7+CD45RA+ naive T cells. The chain is built from TRBV28 and TRBJ2-3; D possibly corresponds to TRBD2 (6 bases). The CDR3 is CASSFGPGRTDTQYF. CDR3 DNA sequence: TGTGCCAGCAGTTTTGGTCCCGGGAGAACAGATACGCAGTATTTT. The full variable domain, completed using reference TRBV28 and TRBJ2-3, is DVKVTQSSRYLVKRTGEKVFLECVQDMDHENMFWYRQDPGLGLRLIYFSYDVKMKEKGDIPEGYSVSREKKERFSLILESASTNQTSMYLCASSFGPGRTDTQYFGPGTRLTVL.